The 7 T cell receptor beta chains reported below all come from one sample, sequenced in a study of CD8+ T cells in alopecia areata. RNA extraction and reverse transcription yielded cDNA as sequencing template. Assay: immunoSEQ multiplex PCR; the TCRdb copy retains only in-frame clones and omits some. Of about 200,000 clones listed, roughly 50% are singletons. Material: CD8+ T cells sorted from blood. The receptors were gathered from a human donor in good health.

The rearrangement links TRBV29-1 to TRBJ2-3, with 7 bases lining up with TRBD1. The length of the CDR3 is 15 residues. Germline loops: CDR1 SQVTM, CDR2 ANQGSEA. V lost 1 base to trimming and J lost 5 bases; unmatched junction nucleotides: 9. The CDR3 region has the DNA TGCAGCGTTGAAGGGGGAAGGGGGCAAAGAGATACGCAGTATTTT. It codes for CSVEGGRGQRDTQYF.

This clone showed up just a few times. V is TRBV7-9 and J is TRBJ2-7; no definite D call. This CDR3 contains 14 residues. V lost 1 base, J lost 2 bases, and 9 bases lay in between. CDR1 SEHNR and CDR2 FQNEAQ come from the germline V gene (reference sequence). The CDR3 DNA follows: TGTGCCAGCAGCTTAGGGCCGGGTCCCTACGAGCAGTACTTC. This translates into CASSLGPGPYEQYF.

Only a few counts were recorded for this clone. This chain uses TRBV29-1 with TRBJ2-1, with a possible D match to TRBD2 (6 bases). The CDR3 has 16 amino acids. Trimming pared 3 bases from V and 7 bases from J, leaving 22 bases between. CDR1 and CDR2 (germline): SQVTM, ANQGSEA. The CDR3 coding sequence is TGCAGCGTTGACCGGAGTGGCGGGGCCCCGGGGAATGAGCAGTTCTTC. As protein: CSVDRSGGAPGNEQFF.

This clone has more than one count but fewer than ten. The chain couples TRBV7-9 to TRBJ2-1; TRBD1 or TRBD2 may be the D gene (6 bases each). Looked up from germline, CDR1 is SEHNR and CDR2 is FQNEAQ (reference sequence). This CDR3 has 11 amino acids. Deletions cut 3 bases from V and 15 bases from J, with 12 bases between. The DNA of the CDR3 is TGTGCCAGCAGCTTTACGGGGGCCCGGTTCTTC. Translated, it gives CASSFTGARFF. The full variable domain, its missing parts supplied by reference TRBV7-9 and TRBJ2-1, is DTGVSQNPRHKITKRGQNVTFRCDPISEHNRLYWYRQTLGQGPEFLTYFQNEAQLEKSRLLSDRFSAERPKGSFSTLEIQRTEQGDSAMYLCASSFTGARFFGPGTRLTVL.

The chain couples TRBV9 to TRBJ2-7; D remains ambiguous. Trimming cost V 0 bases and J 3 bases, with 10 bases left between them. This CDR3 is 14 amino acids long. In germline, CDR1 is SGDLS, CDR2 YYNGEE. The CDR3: CASSVEEWGYEQYF. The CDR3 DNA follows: TGTGCCAGCAGCGTAGAGGAGTGGGGCTACGAGCAGTACTTC. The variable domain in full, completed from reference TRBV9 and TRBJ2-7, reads DSGVTQTPKHLITATGQRVTLRCSPRSGDLSVYWYQQSLDQGLQFLIQYYNGEERAKGNILERFSAQQFPDLHSELNLSSLELGDSALYFCASSVEEWGYEQYFGPGTRLTVT.

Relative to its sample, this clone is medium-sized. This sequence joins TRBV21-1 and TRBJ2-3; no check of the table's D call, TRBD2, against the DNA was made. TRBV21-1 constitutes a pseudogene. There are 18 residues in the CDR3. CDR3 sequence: CASSKEKAGTSEGDTQYF. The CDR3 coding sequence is TGTGCCAGCAGCAAAGAAAAAGCCGGGACTAGCGAGGGAGATACGCAGTATTTT.

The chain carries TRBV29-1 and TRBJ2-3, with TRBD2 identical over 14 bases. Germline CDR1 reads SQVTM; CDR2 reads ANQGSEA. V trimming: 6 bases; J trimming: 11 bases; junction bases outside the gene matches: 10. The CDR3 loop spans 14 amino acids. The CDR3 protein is CSVPGLAGEREQYF. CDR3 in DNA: TGCAGCGTCCCGGGACTAGCGGGGGAAAGGGAGCAGTATTTT.